This T cell receptor (beta chain) was documented in a study of T-cell reconstitution after alpha-beta-depleted transplantation in children. This clonotype was detected many times. Preparation of the TCRbeta library involved a method that used unique molecular identifiers. Via MiXCR, TCRdb re-called the PCR reads, giving one row per CDR3 protein. The table shows about 250,000 distinct CDR3 sequences, with about 24% occurring only once. This sequence originates from a female patient aged 2 to 10 who had a stem cell transplant for congenital amegakaryocytic thrombocytopenia, so the T cells may come from the graft donor. Material: PBMCs, mostly from graft donor cells, obtained 360 days after TCRalphabeta/CD19-depleted stem cell transplant.

CDR3 in DNA: TGTGCCAGCGGGGGACTAGCGATATCTGCCTACAATGAGCAGTTCTTC. Protein: CASGGLAISAYNEQFF. The chain has TRBV6-1 and TRBJ2-1; TRBD2 agrees at 10 bases. The CDR3 is 16 amino acids. V lost 8 bases, J lost 2 bases, and 9 bases stayed unmatched. The V gene's germline CDR1 is MNHNS and CDR2 SASEGT.